This TCR beta chain appears in the sequencing data of a study of T-cell memory formation after mild COVID-19. Background on the study: Largely donor-specific TCR clusters were found. The study's findings and limits: For second-wave clones that peaked at day 37, SARS-CoV-2 specificity went unverified. Several responding clones turned up in pre-infection memory, indicating that cross-reactive memory may have taken part. Day 15 to 85 contracting clones showed balanced CD4/CD8; later expanders leaned CD4+.

This CDR3 spans 14 amino acids. Trimming pared 4 bases from V and 4 bases from J, leaving 12 bases between. Looked up from germline, CDR1 is SGHRS and CDR2 is YFSETQ. This clonotype was counted only a few times. The antigen is unknown. TCRdb reprocessed the 5' RACE reads via MiXCR and lists one record per CDR3 protein. Of approximately 270,000 distinct CDR3 sequences detected, around 15% appear once; the ten largest clones hold roughly 25%. The sample taken for sequencing was PBMCs or a T cell subset sorted from them (not recorded which). This sequence originates from a man aged 18 to 30 who had mild COVID-19 (a few samples of this study predate the infection). Cell type and time point are not known. The chain joins TRBV5-1 to TRBJ2-4, with D tentatively TRBD1 (6 bases). The CDR3 DNA reads TGCGCCAGCAGCGTGGGACAACTGAAAAACATTCAGTACTTC. It yields the protein CASSVGQLKNIQYF. Filled out from reference TRBV5-1 and TRBJ2-4, the complete variable domain reads KAGVTQTPRYLIKTRGQQVTLSCSPISGHRSVSWYQQTPGQGLQFLFEYFSETQRNKGNFPGRFSGRQFSNSRSEMNVSTLELGDSALYLCASSVGQLKNIQYFGAGTRLSVL.